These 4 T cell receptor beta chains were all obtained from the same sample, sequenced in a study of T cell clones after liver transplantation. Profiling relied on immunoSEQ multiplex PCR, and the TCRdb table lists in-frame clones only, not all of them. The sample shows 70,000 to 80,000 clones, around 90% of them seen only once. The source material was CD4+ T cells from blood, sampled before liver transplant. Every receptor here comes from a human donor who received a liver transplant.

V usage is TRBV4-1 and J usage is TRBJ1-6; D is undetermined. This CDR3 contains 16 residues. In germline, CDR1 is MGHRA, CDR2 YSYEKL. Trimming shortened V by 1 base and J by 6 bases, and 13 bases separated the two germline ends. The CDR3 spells CASSQGGSDFNSPLHF. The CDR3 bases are TGCGCCAGCAGCCAAGGAGGGTCAGACTTTAATTCACCCCTCCACTTT.

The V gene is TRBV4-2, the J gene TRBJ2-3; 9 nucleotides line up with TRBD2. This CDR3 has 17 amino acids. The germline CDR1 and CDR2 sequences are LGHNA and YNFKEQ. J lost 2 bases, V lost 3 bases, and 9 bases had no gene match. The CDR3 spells CASSQPNERGVTDTQYF. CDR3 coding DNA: TGTGCCAGCAGCCAGCCGAACGAGCGGGGGGTCACAGATACGCAGTATTTT.

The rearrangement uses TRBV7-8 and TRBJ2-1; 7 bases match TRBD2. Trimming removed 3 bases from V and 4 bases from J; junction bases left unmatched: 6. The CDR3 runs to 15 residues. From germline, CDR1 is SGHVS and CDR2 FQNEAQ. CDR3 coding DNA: TGTGCCAGCAGCTTCGAGGGAGGGCCTTACAATGAGCAGTTCTTC. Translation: CASSFEGGPYNEQFF.

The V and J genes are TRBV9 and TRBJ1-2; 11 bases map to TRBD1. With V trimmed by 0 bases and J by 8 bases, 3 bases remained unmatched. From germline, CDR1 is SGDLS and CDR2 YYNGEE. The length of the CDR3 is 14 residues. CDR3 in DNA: TGTGCCAGCAGCGTAGGGACAGGGGGCGTCGGCTACACCTTC. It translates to CASSVGTGGVGYTF. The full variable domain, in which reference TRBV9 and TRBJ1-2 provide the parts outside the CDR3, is DSGVTQTPKHLITATGQRVTLRCSPRSGDLSVYWYQQSLDQGLQFLIQYYNGEERAKGNILERFSAQQFPDLHSELNLSSLELGDSALYFCASSVGTGGVGYTFGSGTRLTVV.